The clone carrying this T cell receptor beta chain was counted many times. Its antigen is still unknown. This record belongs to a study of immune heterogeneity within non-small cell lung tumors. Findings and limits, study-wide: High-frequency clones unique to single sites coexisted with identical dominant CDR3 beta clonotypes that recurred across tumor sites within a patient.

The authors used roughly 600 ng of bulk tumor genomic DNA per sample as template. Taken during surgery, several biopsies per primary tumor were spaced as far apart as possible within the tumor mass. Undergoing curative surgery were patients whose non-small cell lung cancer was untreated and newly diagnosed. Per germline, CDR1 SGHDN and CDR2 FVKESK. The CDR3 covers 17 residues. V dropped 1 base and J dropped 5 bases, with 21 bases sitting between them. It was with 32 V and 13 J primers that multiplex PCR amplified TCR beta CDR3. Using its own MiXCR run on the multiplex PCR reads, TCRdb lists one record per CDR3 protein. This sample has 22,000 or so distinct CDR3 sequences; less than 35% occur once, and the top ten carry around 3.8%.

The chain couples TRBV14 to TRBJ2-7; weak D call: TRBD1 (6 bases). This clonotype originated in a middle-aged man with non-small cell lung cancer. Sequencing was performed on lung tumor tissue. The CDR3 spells CASSQVRSTGFGHEQYF. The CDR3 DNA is TGTGCCAGCAGCCAAGTAAGAAGTACAGGGTTTGGGCACGAGCAGTACTTC.